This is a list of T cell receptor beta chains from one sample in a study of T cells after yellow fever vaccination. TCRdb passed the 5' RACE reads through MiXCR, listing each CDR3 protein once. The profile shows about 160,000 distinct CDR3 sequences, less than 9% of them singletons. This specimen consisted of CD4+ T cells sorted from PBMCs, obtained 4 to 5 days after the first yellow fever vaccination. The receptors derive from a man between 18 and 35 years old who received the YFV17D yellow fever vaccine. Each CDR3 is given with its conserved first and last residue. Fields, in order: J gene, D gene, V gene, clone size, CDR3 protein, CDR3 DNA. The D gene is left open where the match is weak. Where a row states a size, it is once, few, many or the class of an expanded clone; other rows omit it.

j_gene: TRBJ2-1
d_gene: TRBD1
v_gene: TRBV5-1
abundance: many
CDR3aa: CASSWGQGAGYEQFF
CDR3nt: TGCGCCAGCAGCTGGGGACAGGGGGCAGGCTATGAGCAGTTCTTC

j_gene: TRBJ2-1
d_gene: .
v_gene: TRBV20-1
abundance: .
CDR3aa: CSASRDPYNEQFF
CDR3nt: TGCAGTGCTAGCAGAGACCCCTACAATGAGCAGTTCTTC

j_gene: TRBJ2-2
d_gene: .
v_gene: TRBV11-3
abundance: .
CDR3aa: CASSLEAHTGELFF
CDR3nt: TGTGCCAGCAGCTTAGAGGCGCACACCGGGGAGCTGTTTTTT

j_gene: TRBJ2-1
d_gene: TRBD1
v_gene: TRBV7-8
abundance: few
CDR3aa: CASSSPTGYEQFF
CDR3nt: TGTGCCAGCAGCTCGCCGACAGGGTATGAGCAGTTCTTC

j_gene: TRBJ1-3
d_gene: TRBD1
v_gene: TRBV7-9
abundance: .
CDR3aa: CASSQTGGGGNTIYF
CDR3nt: TGTGCCAGCAGCCAGACAGGGGGCGGTGGAAACACCATATATTTT

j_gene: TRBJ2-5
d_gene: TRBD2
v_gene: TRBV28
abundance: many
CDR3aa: CASSFRAGEIQETQYF
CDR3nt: TGTGCCAGCAGTTTCCGGGCGGGGGAGATCCAAGAGACCCAGTACTTC

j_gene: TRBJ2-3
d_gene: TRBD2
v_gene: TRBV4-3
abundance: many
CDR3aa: CASSQDSGQGTQYF
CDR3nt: TGCGCCAGCAGCCAAGATAGCGGGCAGGGTACGCAGTATTTT

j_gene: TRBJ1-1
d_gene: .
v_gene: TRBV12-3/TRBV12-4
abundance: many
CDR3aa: CASRTGFGLTKTEAFF
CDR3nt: TGTGCCAGCAGGACGGGGTTTGGACTGACGAAGACTGAAGCTTTCTTT

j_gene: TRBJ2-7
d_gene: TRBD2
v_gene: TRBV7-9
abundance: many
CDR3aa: CASSLALAGGFYEQYF
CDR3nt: TGTGCCAGCAGCTTAGCTCTCGCGGGGGGCTTCTACGAGCAGTACTTC

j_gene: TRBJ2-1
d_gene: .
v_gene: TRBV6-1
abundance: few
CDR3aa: CASSEGVWGGPGYNEQFF
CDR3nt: TGTGCCAGCAGTGAAGGGGTGTGGGGGGGGCCCGGCTACAATGAGCAGTTCTTC

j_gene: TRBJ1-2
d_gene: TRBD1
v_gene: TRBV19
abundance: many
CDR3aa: CASSTNQPYRDRLFYGYTF
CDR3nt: TGTGCCAGTAGTACAAATCAGCCTTACCGGGACAGGCTATTCTATGGCTACACCTTC

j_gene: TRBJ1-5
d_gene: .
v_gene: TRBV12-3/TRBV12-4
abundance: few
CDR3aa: CASSRWVAMQPQHF
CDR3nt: TGTGCCAGCTCCCGGTGGGTAGCTATGCAGCCCCAGCATTTT

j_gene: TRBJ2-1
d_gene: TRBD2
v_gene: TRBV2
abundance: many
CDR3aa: CASARGTRITEQFF
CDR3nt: TGTGCCAGCGCGCGGGGGACTAGGATAACCGAGCAGTTCTTC

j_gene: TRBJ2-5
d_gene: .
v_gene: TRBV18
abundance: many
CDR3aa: CASSPAGTPQETQYF
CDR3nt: TGTGCCAGCTCACCAGCCGGGACACCGCAAGAGACCCAGTACTTC

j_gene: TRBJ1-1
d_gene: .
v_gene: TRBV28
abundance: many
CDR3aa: CASSLNGGNTEAFF
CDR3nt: TGTGCCAGCAGTTTAAACGGGGGGAACACTGAAGCTTTCTTT

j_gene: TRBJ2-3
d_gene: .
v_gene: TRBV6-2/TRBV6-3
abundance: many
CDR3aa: CASSYLADTQYF
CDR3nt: TGTGCCAGCAGTTACTTAGCAGATACGCAGTATTTT

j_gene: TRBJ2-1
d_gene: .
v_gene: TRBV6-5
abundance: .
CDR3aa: CASSYLMTFYNEQFF
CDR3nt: TGTGCCAGCAGTTACCTGATGACTTTCTACAATGAGCAGTTCTTC

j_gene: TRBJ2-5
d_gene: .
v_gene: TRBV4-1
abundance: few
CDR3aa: CASSQALEETQYF
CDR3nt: TGCGCCAGCAGCCAAGCGCTGGAAGAGACCCAGTACTTC

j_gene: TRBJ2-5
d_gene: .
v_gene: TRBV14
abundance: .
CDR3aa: CASSQGGQILRGTQYF
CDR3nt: TGTGCCAGCAGCCAAGGGGGACAGATCCTGCGGGGGACCCAGTACTTC

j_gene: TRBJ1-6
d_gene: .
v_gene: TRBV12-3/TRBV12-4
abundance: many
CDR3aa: CASSPGGHSYNSPLHF
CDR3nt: TGTGCCAGCAGTCCCGGGGGCCATTCATATAATTCACCCCTCCACTTT

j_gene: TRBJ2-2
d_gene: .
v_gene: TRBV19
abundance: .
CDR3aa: CASSIPTNTGELFF
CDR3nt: TGTGCCAGTAGTATTCCTACGAACACCGGGGAGCTGTTTTTT

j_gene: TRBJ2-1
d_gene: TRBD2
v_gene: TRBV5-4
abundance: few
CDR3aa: CASSTRTSGGDVEQFF
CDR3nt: TGTGCCAGCAGCACAAGGACTAGCGGGGGTGATGTTGAGCAGTTCTTC

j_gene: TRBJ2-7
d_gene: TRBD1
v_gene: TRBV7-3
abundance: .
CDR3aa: CASKPGTGNDEQYF
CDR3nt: TGTGCCAGCAAACCCGGGACAGGGAATGACGAGCAGTACTTC

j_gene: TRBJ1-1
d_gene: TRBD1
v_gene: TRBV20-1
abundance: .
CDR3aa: CSAAGGTANTEAFF
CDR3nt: TGCAGTGCAGCCGGGGGGACAGCGAACACTGAAGCTTTCTTT

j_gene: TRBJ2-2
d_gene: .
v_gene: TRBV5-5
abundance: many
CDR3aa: CASSSPPGELFF
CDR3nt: TGTGCCAGCAGCTCCCCCCCCGGGGAGCTGTTTTTT

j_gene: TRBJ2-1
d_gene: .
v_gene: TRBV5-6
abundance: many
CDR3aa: CASSKAAGTTYNEQFF
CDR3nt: TGTGCCAGCAGCAAAGCCGCGGGGACCACCTACAATGAGCAGTTCTTC

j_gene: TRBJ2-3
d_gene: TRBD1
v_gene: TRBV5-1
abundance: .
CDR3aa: CASSLANLGQGGTDTQYF
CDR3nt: TGCGCCAGCAGCTTGGCCAACTTGGGACAGGGTGGAACAGATACGCAGTATTTT

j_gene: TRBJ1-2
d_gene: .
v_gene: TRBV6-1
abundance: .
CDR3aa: CASSGYTGLGYGYTF
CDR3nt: TGTGCCAGCAGTGGCTATACGGGCCTCGGCTATGGCTACACCTTC

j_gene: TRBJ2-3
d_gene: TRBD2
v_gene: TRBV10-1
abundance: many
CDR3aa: CASSVGLAGRDTQYF
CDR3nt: TGCGCCAGCAGTGTCGGACTAGCGGGGCGAGATACGCAGTATTTT

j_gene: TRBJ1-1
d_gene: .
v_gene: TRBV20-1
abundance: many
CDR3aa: CSASSGTRIAFF
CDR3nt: TGCAGTGCTAGTTCGGGAACCAGGATAGCTTTCTTT

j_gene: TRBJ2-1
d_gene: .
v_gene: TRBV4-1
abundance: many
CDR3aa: CASSQGLKYNEQFF
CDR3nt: TGCGCCAGCAGCCAGGGGCTCAAGTACAATGAGCAGTTCTTC

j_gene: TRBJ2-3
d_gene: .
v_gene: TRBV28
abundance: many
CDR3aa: CASSLGGLTTDTQYF
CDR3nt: TGTGCCAGCAGTTTAGGAGGTCTAACCACAGATACGCAGTATTTT

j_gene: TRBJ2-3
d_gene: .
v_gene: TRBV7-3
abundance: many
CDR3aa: CASSLAGAADTQYF
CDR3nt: TGTGCCAGCAGCTTAGCGGGGGCGGCAGATACGCAGTATTTT

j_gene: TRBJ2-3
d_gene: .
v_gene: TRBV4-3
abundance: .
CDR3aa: CASSQDQYLSPDTQYF
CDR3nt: TGCGCCAGCAGCCAAGATCAATACCTTAGCCCGGATACGCAGTATTTT

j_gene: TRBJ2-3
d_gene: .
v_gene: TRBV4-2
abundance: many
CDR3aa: CASSQDPAGRSTDTQYF
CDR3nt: TGTGCCAGCAGCCAAGATCCTGCGGGACGAAGCACAGATACGCAGTATTTT

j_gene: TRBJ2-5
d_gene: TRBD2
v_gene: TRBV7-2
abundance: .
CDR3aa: CASSNAGGPETQYF
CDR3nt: TGTGCCAGCAGCAATGCGGGGGGGCCGGAGACCCAGTACTTC

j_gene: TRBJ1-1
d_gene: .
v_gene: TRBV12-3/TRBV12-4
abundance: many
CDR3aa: CASSSRRPRAFF
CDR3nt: TGTGCCAGCAGTTCCCGTCGGCCGAGGGCTTTCTTT

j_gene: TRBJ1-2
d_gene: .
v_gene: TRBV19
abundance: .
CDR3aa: CASSKAGSVFSNYGYTF
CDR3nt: TGTGCCAGTAGTAAGGCTGGGTCGGTATTTTCTAACTATGGCTACACCTTC

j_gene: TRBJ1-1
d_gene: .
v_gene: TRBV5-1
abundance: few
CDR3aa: CASSFQGGGMNTEAFF
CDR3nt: TGCGCCAGCAGCTTCCAGGGAGGAGGAATGAACACTGAAGCTTTCTTT

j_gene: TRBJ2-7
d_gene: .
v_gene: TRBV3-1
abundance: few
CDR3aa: CASSQRPGPYEQYF
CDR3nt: TGTGCCAGCAGCCAACGTCCAGGTCCCTACGAGCAGTACTTC

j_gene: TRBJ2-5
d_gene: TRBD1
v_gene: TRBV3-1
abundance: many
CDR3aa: CASRGDSSETQYF
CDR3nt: TGTGCCAGCAGAGGGGACAGTTCGGAGACCCAGTACTTC

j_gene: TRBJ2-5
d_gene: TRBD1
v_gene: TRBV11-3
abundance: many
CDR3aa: CASGYRGEETQYF
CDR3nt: TGTGCCAGCGGGTACAGGGGCGAAGAGACCCAGTACTTC

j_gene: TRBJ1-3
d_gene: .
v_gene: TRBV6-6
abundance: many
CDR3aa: CASSMEYGNTIYF
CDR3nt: TGTGCCAGCAGTATGGAGTATGGAAACACCATATATTTT

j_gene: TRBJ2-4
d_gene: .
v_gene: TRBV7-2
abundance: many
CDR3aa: CASTQGALGIQYF
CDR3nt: TGTGCCAGCACCCAAGGGGCGCTAGGCATTCAGTACTTC

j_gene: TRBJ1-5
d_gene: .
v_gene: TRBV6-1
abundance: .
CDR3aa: CASKRGYSNQPQHF
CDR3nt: TGTGCCAGCAAACGGGGGTATAGCAATCAGCCCCAGCATTTT

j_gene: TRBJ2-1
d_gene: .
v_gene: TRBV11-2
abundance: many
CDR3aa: CASSLGLGLDSDEQFF
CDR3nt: TGTGCCAGCAGCTTAGGTCTAGGGCTCGATAGCGATGAGCAGTTCTTC

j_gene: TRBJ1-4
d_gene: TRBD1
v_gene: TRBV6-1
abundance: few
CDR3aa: CASSNTGGGEKLFF
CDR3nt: TGTGCCAGCAGCAATACAGGGGGCGGTGAAAAACTGTTTTTT

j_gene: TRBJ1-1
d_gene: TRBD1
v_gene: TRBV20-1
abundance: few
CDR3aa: CSARDRAETEAFF
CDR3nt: TGCAGTGCTAGGGACAGGGCCGAGACTGAAGCTTTCTTT

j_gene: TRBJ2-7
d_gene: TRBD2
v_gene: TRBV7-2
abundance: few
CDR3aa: CASSLRASGSYEQYF
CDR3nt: TGTGCCAGCAGCTTAAGGGCTAGCGGGTCCTACGAGCAGTACTTC

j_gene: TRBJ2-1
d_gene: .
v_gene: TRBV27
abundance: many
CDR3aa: CASSSRYEQFF
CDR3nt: TGTGCCAGCAGTTCCCGCTATGAGCAGTTCTTC

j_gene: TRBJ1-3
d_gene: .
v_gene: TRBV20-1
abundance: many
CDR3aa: CSARELGRPTGNTIYF
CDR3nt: TGCAGTGCTAGAGAATTAGGCAGACCGACTGGAAACACCATATATTTT

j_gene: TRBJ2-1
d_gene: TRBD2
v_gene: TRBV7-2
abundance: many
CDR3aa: CASSRTSGGAVLGYNEQFF
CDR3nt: TGTGCCAGCAGCAGGACTAGCGGGGGGGCGGTATTGGGTTACAATGAGCAGTTCTTC

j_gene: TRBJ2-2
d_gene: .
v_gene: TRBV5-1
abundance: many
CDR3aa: CASSLDPARGELFF
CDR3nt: TGCGCCAGCAGCCTGGATCCCGCCCGGGGGGAGCTGTTTTTT

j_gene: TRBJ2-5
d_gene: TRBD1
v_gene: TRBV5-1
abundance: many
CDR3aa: CASSWTGGSQYF
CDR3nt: TGCGCCAGCAGCTGGACAGGGGGTAGCCAGTACTTC

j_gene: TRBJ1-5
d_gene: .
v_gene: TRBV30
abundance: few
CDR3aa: CAWSASNRIQPQHF
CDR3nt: TGTGCCTGGAGTGCCTCGAACAGGATCCAGCCCCAGCATTTT